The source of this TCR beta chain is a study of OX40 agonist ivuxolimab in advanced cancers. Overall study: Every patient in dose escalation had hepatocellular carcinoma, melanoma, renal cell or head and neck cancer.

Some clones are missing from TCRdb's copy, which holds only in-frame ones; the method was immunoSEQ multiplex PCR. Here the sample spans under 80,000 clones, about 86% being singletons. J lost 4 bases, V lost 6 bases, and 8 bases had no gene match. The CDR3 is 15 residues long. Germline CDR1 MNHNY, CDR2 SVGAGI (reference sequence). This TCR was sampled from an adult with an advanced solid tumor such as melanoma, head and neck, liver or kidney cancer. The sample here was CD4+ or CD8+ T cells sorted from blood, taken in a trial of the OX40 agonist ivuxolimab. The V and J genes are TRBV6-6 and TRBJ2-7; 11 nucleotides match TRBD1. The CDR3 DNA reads TGTGCCAGCAGGTGGGGACAGGGGGTAGAGTACGAGCAGTACTTC. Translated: CASRWGQGVEYEQYF.